Shown below are 22 T cell receptor beta chains from a single sample sequenced in a study of regulatory T cells in long-lasting Graves disease. Time point of the sample: persistent/refractory GD, antithyroid drugs over 5 years with positive TRAb. Construction of the TCR library relied on RNA isolated from PBMCs. Researchers made TCR beta libraries by using iRepertoire HTBI primers and running Arm-PCR on CDR3 regions. TCRdb processed the multiplex PCR reads anew with MiXCR; each CDR3 protein has one entry. The sample contains about 430,000 distinct CDR3 sequences, over 20% of which appear only once. The sample in question was peripheral blood mononuclear cells (PBMCs), obtained when the disease was refractory, from a patient treated with antithyroid drugs. These receptor sequences come from a female donor with Graves disease.

This clonotype was detected many times. This sequence joins TRBV12-3 or TRBV12-4 and TRBJ1-5; the D gene is possibly TRBD1 (5 bases). The CDR3 runs 15 residues. V was clipped by 6 bases and J by 5 bases, with 17 bases between them. The DNA for the CDR3 is TGTGCCAGCAGCCAGGGCGGGGGGGGGGATCAGCCCCAGCATTTT. Its protein product is CASSQGGGGDQPQHF.

This clonotype was seen at least ten times. This sequence joins TRBV2 and TRBJ1-6, with TRBD1 matching 7 bases. The J segment lost 0 bases and the V segment lost 2 bases, leaving 7 bases of the junction unmatched. The CDR3 length is 18 residues. CDR1 is SNHLY, CDR2 FYNNEI, per germline. This CDR3 is CASSEIKGAVSYNSPLHF. The DNA for the CDR3 is TGTGCCAGCAGTGAAATCAAGGGGGCAGTCTCCTATAATTCACCCCTCCACTTT.

Points on this clonotype: A much bigger clone sits one base away, suggesting this may be a read error. V is TRBV19 and J is TRBJ1-1, with D unclear. CDR1 is LNHDA and CDR2 is SQIVND in the germline V gene (reference sequence). This CDR3 is 15 amino acids long. Trimming took off 2 bases at V and 4 bases at J, with 14 bases between the two ends. The CDR3 DNA sequence: TGTGCCAGTAGTATATCCCCGGTGATGAGCACTGAAGCTTTCTTT. This translates into CASSISPVMSTEAFF. The variable domain in full, completed from reference TRBV19 and TRBJ1-1, reads DGGITQSPKYLFRKEGQNVTLSCEQNLNHDAMYWYRQDPGQGLRLIYYSQIVNDFQKGDIAEGYSVSREKKESFPLTVTSAQKNPTAFYLCASSISPVMSTEAFFGQGTRLTVV.

This clonotype has at least ten counts. The V gene is TRBV10-1, the J gene TRBJ2-7; D not certain. V dropped 8 bases and J dropped 3 bases, with 8 bases sitting between them. Looked up from germline, CDR1 is WNHNN and CDR2 is SYGVQD (reference sequence). This CDR3 has 11 residues. The CDR3 DNA reads TGCGCCAGCGGGAACGGCTACGAGCAGTACTTC. Its protein is CASGNGYEQYF.

V is TRBV6-2 or TRBV6-3 and J is TRBJ2-5; 9 nucleotides match TRBD2. Germline CDR1 and CDR2: MNHEY and SVGEGT. V shed 0 bases, J shed 3 bases, and the junction held 5 bases outside the gene matches. This CDR3 has 16 residues. The CDR3 sequence: CASSYSILAGKETQYF. As DNA, the CDR3 is TGTGCCAGCAGTTACTCGATTCTAGCGGGAAAAGAGACCCAGTACTTC.

This clonotype was counted many times. The chain has TRBV27 and TRBJ1-6; D gene uncertain. The CDR3 has 13 residues. Germline CDR1 MNHEY, CDR2 SMNVEV (reference sequence). Between the trimmed V and J ends, which lost 2 bases and 8 bases, there was a span of 7 bases. The CDR3 is CASSLRMDSPLHF. Written as DNA, the CDR3 is TGTGCCAGCAGTTTAAGGATGGATTCACCCCTCCACTTT.

Notes on this clonotype: With only one base between it and a far larger clone, this is likely a read error. The CDR3 carries no conserved terminal phenylalanine or tryptophan, so it likely arises from a read error. This chain connects TRBV6-5 to TRBJ2-5; 11 bases agree with TRBD2. Germline CDR1 reads MNHEY; CDR2 reads SVGAGI. V lost 4 bases and J lost 5; bases outside the gene matches: 3. This CDR3 has 14 residues. CDR3 sequence: CASSLLAGVETQYL. The CDR3 DNA sequence: TGTGCCAGCAGTTTACTAGCGGGAGTTGAGACCCAGTACCTC.

This clonotype was observed a handful of times. The chain combines TRBV20-1 with TRBJ1-4; D perhaps matches TRBD1 (5 bases). Germline CDR1 reads DFQATT; CDR2 reads SNEGSKA (reference sequence). The CDR3 contains 13 residues. Trimming stripped 7 bases from V and 0 bases from J, with 9 bases between. DNA of the CDR3: TGCAGTGTGGGGGTTGCAACTAATGAAAAACTGTTTTTT. It is translated as CSVGVATNEKLFF.

The table lists this clonotype with a few counts. V and J are TRBV3-1 and TRBJ2-7, with a tentative D call TRBD2 (7 bases). V lost 1 base and J lost 3, with 10 bases in between. From germline, CDR1 is LGHDT and CDR2 YNNKEL (reference sequence). This CDR3 contains 14 residues. CDR3 in DNA: TGTGCCAGCAGCCAAGCGGGGGGCGGCTACGAGCAGTACTTC. Amino acid sequence: CASSQAGGGYEQYF.

This clonotype showed up many times. The V and J genes are TRBV12-3 or TRBV12-4 and TRBJ1-2; D is ambiguous. V was trimmed by 7 bases and J by 4 bases, leaving 10 bases between them. The CDR3 contains 12 residues. CDR3 loop: CASTYRTYGYTF. The CDR3 DNA follows: TGTGCCAGCACCTACAGAACCTATGGCTACACCTTC.

This clonotype showed up many times. The V and J genes are TRBV10-3 and TRBJ2-7; D remains ambiguous. The germline V gene has CDR1 ENHRY and CDR2 SYGVKD. The CDR3 consists of 13 residues. Deletions cut 3 bases from V and 1 base from J, with 7 bases between. CDR3 sequence: CAISEAGSYEQYF. The CDR3 DNA sequence: TGTGCCATCAGTGAAGCTGGTTCCTACGAGCAGTACTTC.

Many counts were recorded for this clonotype. This rearrangement joins TRBV28 to TRBJ2-7; unclear D gene. Germline V gene sequence: CDR1 MDHEN, CDR2 SYDVKM. V was clipped by 3 bases and J by 1 base, with 4 bases between them. This CDR3 has 12 amino acids. The CDR3 nucleotides are TGTGCCAGCAGTTTTGCATCCTACGAGCAGTACTTC. As protein: CASSFASYEQYF.

This clonotype was found a few times. The CDR3 nucleotides are TGTGCCAGCAGTCTCGAAGCGGGATTCACAGATACGCAGTATTTT. As protein: CASSLEAGFTDTQYF. The chain uses TRBV12-3 or TRBV12-4 and TRBJ2-3, with TRBD2 matching 7 bases. This CDR3 has 15 residues. J gave up 2 bases and V 5 bases, and 7 bases lay outside the gene matches.

V gene TRBV11-2 combines with J gene TRBJ2-7, with TRBD1 as a possible D gene (6 bases). CDR1 SGHAT and CDR2 FQNNGV come from the germline V gene. This CDR3 contains 13 residues. V lost 3 bases and J lost 4, with 10 bases in between. The CDR3 DNA reads TGTGCCAGCAGCTTGTGGGACACTTACGAGCAGTACTTC. It yields the protein CASSLWDTYEQYF.

The genes are TRBV6-1 and TRBJ2-7; the match to TRBD2 covers 8 bases. V dropped 1 base and J dropped 3; count of bases not matched to a gene: 5. The CDR3 has 15 residues. From germline, CDR1 is MNHNS and CDR2 SASEGT. The CDR3 spells CASSEGAAGVYEQYF. The CDR3 DNA reads as TGTGCCAGCAGTGAAGGGGCAGCGGGAGTCTACGAGCAGTACTTC.

This clonotype was counted between two and nine times. The chain links TRBV20-1 to TRBJ2-1; possible D gene TRBD2, 6 bases. Germline V CDR1 and CDR2: DFQATT, SNEGSKA (reference sequence). The CDR3 has 14 amino acids. V was pared by 6 bases and J by 5 bases, with 17 bases between. The CDR3 sequence is CSAPGGNFNNEQFF. In DNA form, the CDR3 reads TGCAGTGCCCCGGGCGGGAACTTCAACAATGAGCAGTTCTTC.

The chain links TRBV7-8 to TRBJ2-7; 7 bases are a match to TRBD1. J was trimmed by 6 bases and V by 1 base; bases with no gene match: 9. Germline CDR1 SGHVS, CDR2 FQNEAQ. CDR3 length: 15 amino acids. The CDR3 region is CASSLGQGKASEQYF. The DNA for the CDR3 is TGTGCCAGCAGCTTAGGACAGGGAAAGGCTAGCGAGCAGTACTTC.

The sample holds a few counts of this clonotype. The chain employs TRBV27 and TRBJ2-7; TRBD1 matches 9 bases. The CDR3 has 15 residues. The V segment lost 6 bases and the J segment 3 bases; nucleotides outside the gene matches: 9. Germline CDR1 and CDR2: MNHEY and SMNVEV (reference sequence). CDR3 protein: CASRGPGQGHYEQYF. The CDR3 nucleotides read TGTGCCAGCAGGGGACCGGGACAGGGACACTACGAGCAGTACTTC.

This clonotype was seen ten or more times. V usage is TRBV6-1 and J usage is TRBJ2-2; TRBD2 matches 10 bases. Trimming at V came to 2 bases and at J to 7 bases, leaving 13 bases not matched to a gene. Germline V gene data show CDR1 as MNHNS and CDR2 as SASEGT. The CDR3 is 18 residues long. The CDR3 DNA follows: TGTGCCAGCAGTGAATCCTTCTCGTCTAGCGGGAGTCTCGGGGAGCTGTTTTTT. Its protein product is CASSESFSSSGSLGELFF.

This clonotype has only one observation. This could be a read error, since a much larger clone is one nucleotide away. The chain uses TRBV20-1 and TRBJ2-7; D uncertain. The CDR3 consists of 15 residues. The V end lost 0 bases, the J end lost 6 bases, and 18 bases lay between the germline ends. Germline V gives CDR1 DFQATT, CDR2 SNEGSKA (reference sequence). The CDR3 protein is CSARDLVSLSLEQYF. CDR3 DNA sequence: TGCAGTGCTAGAGATCTCGTCAGTCTCTCTCTCGAGCAGTACTTC.

The CDR3 protein is CASSLVGGALRSGANVLTF. CDR3 DNA: TGTGCCAGCAGCTTGGTGGGCGGGGCACTCCGCTCTGGGGCCAACGTCCTGACTTTC. The rearrangement links TRBV5-5 to TRBJ2-6, with D perhaps matching TRBD2 (6 bases). The CDR3 length is 19 residues. Trimming removed 0 bases at V and 0 bases at J, with 16 bases between. Per germline, CDR1 SGHKS and CDR2 YYEKEE (reference sequence).

This clonotype came up a few times. This chain uses TRBV29-1 with TRBJ2-2; D is ambiguous. The CDR3 runs to 12 residues. Deletions cut 4 bases from V and 3 bases from J, with 6 bases between. Germline V CDR1 and CDR2: SQVTM, ANQGSEA. CDR3: CSVGEDTGELFF. In DNA, the CDR3 is TGCAGCGTTGGAGAGGACACCGGGGAGCTGTTTTTT.